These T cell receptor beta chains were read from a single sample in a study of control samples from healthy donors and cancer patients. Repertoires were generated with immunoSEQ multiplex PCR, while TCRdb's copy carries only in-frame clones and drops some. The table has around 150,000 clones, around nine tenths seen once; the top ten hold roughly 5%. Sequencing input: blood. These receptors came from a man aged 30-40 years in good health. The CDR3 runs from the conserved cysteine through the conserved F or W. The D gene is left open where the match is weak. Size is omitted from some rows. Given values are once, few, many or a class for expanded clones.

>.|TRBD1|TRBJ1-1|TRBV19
TGTGCCAGTAGTGCAGGGGGCACTGAAGCTTTCTTT
CASSAGGTEAFF
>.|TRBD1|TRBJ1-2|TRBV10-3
TGTGCCATCAGGACACAGGGGGCGGATGGCTACACCTTC
CAIRTQGADGYTF
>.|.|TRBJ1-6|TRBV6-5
TGTGCCAGCAGTTATGTTAGCAGCTCCTATAATTCACCCCTCCACTTT
CASSYVSSSYNSPLHF
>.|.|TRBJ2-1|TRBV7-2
TGTGCCAGCAGCTCCTCGTACGGGGGTGAGCAGTTCTTC
CASSSSYGGEQFF
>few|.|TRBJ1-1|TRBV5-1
TGCGCCAGCAGCTTGGCCGGGACGGACAACGCTTTCTTT
CASSLAGTDNAFF
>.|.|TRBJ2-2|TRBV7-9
TGTGCCAGCAGCCGGACAACCGGGGAGCTGTTTTTT
CASSRTTGELFF
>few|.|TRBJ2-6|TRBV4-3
TGCGCCAGCAGCCAAGATTCAAGTCGGGTATCTGGGGCCAACGTCCTGACTTTC
CASSQDSSRVSGANVLTF
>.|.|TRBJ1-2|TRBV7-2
TGTGCCAGCAGCTCAATAGCTAACTATGGCTACACCTTC
CASSSIANYGYTF
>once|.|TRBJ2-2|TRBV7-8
TGTGCCAGCAGCTCCGAAGGATCCCCCGGGGAGCTGTTTTTT
CASSSEGSPGELFF
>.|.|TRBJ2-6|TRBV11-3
TGTGCCAGCAGCTTAGCCAACTCTGGGGCCAACGTCCTGACTTTC
CASSLANSGANVLTF
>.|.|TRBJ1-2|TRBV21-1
TGTGCAAACACTCACAGGGAATGGGGCTACACCTTC
CANTHREWGYTF
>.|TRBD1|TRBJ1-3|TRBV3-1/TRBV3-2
TGTGCCAGCAGCCAGGATGACAGGGGGCTTTCTGGAAACACCATATATTTT
CASSQDDRGLSGNTIYF
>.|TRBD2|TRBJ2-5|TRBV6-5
TGTGCCAGCAGTTACTCGGGACTAGCGGCGGAGACCCAGTACTTC
CASSYSGLAAETQYF
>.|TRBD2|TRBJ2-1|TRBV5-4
TGTGCCAGCAGCCCTAGCGGGAGCGGGGATGAGCAGTTCTTC
CASSPSGSGDEQFF
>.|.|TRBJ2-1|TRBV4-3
TGCGCCAGCAGCCTAACCGCCGGGAATACCTACAATGAGCAGTTCTTC
CASSLTAGNTYNEQFF
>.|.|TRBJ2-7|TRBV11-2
TGTGCCAGCAGCTTAGTACTAGCACCAGGGGGGACCTACGAGCAGTACTTC
CASSLVLAPGGTYEQYF
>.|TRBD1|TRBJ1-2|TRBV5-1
TGCGCCAGCAGACCCGGACAGGGTGCCTATGGCTACACCTTC
CASRPGQGAYGYTF
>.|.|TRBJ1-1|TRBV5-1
TGCGCCAGCAGCTTACCCCTCGTGGGATTAGGGAACACTGAAGCTTTCTTT
CASSLPLVGLGNTEAFF
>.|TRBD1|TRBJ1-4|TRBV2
TGTGCCAGCAGTGGACGGACAGGTTATAATGAAAAACTGTTTTTT
CASSGRTGYNEKLFF
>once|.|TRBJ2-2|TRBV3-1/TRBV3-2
TGTGCCAGCAGCGGCCTGACGAACACCGGGGAGCTGTTTTTT
CASSGLTNTGELFF
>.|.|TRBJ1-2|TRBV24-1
TGTGCCACCAGTGACCCTCGCCTGGGGGGCTATGGCTACACCTTC
CATSDPRLGGYGYTF
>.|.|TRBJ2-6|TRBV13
TGTGCCAGCAGTCTCAAAGGGGCGTCCGGGGCCAACGTCCTGACTTTC
CASSLKGASGANVLTF
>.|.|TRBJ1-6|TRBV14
TGTGCCAGCAGCCAAGATGGTCCACAGAGCTCCTATAATTCACCCCTCCACTTT
CASSQDGPQSSYNSPLHF